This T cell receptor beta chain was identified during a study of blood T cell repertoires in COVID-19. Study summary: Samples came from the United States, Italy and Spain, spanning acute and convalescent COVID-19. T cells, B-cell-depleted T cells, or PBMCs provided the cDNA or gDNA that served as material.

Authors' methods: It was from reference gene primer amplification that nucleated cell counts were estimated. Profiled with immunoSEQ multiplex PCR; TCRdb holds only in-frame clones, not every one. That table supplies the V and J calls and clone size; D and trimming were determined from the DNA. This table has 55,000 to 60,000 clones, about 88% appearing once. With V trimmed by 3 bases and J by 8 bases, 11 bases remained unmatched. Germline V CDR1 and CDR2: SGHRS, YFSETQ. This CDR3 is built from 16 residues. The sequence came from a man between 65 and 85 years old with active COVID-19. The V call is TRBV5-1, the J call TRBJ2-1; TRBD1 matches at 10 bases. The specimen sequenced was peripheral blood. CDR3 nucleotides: TGCGCCAGCAGCTCTTCCGGGACAGGGGCGTGGGATGAGCAGTTCTTC. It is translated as CASSSSGTGAWDEQFF.